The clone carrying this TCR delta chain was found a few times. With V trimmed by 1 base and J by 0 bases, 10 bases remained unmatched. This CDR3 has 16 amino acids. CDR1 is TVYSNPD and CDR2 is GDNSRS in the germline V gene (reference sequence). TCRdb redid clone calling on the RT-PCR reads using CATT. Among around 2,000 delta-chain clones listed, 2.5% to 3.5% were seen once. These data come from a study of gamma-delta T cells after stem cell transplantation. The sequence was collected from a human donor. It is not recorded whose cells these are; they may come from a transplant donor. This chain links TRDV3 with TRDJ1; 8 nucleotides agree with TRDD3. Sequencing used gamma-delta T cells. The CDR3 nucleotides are TGTGCCTTTAAGGTCTGGGGGACCTCATACACCGATAAACTCATCTTT. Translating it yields CAFKVWGTSYTDKLIF.